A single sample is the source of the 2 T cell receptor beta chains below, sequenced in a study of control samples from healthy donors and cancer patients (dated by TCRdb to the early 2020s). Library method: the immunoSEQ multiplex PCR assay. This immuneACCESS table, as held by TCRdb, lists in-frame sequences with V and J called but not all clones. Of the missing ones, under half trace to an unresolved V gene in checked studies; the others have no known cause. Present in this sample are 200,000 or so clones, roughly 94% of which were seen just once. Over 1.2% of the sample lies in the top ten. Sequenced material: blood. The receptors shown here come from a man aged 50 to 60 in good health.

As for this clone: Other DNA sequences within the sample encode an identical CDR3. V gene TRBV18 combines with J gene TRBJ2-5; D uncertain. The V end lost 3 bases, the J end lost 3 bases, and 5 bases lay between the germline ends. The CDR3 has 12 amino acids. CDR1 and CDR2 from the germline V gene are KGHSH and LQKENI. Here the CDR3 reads CASSPQEETQYF. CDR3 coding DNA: TGTGCCAGCTCACCGCAAGAAGAGACCCAGTACTTC.

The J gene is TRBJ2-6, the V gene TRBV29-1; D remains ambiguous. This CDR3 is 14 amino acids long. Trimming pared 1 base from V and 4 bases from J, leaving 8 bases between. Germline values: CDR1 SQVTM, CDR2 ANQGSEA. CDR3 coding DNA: TGCAGCGTTGAAGCGCCGGCGGGGGCCAACGTCCTGACTTTC. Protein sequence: CSVEAPAGANVLTF. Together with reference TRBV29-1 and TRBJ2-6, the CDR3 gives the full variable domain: SAVISQKPSRDICQRGTSLTIQCQVDSQVTMMFWYRQQPGQSLTLIATANQGSEATYESGFVIDKFPISRPNLTFSTLTVSNMSPEDSSIYLCSVEAPAGANVLTFGAGSRLTVL.